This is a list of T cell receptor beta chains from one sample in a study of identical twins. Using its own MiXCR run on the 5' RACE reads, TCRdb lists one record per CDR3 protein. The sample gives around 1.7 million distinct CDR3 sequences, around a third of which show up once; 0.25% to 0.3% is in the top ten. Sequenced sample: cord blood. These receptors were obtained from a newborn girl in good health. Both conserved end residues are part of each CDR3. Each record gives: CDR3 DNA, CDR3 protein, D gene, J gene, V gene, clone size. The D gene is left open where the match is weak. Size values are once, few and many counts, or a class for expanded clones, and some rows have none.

TGTGCCAGCAGCTTTCAGGGAGCGGGGGGGAGGTACGAGCAGTACTTC | CASSFQGAGGRYEQYF | TRBD2 | TRBJ2-7 | TRBV7-2 | few
TGCAGCGTAGCCGTCAGCGGGAGGGCCATCTACGAGCAGTACTTC | CSVAVSGRAIYEQYF | TRBD2 | TRBJ2-7 | TRBV29-1 | few
TGTGCCAGCAGCTTAGGTAAAGGACTAGCGACAGATACGCAGTATTTT | CASSLGKGLATDTQYF | TRBD2 | TRBJ2-3 | TRBV11-2 | -
TGCAGTGCTATAGAATGGACAGCCCAAAACTATGGCTACACCTTC | CSAIEWTAQNYGYTF | - | TRBJ1-2 | TRBV20-1 | -
TGTGCCAGCAGTTTATCTAGCGGCTCCTACAATGAGCAGTTCTTC | CASSLSSGSYNEQFF | - | TRBJ2-1 | TRBV27 | many
TGTGCCAGCAGCGCGCGGGGTGAGCAGTTCTTC | CASSARGEQFF | - | TRBJ2-1 | TRBV9 | few
TGTGCCAGCAGCCAAGAATCGAGGGCGACAGCTACTAACTATGGCTACACCTTC | CASSQESRATATNYGYTF | - | TRBJ1-2 | TRBV4-2 | few
TGTGCCAGCAGAGTTCCACCCGGGGGCCGGGGGTCCTACGAGCAGTACTTC | CASRVPPGGRGSYEQYF | - | TRBJ2-7 | TRBV28 | -
TGCGCCAGCAGCTTGGCTTATGGGGGACCGGCCACTGAAGCTTTCTTT | CASSLAYGGPATEAFF | - | TRBJ1-1 | TRBV5-1 | few
TGTGCCAGTTCGACTTGGGGGGAGCCCTACAATGAGCAGTTCTTC | CASSTWGEPYNEQFF | - | TRBJ2-1 | TRBV9 | -
TGTGCCAGCAGTCACAGGGTAGGCAATCAGCCCCAGCATTTT | CASSHRVGNQPQHF | - | TRBJ1-5 | TRBV12-3/TRBV12-4 | -
TGTGCCAGCAGCAGTAGGGGATCCGAGCAGTACTTC | CASSSRGSEQYF | - | TRBJ2-7 | TRBV21-1 | many
TGTGCCAGCAGCTTACATCTAGCGAAAGGGACCCAGTACTTC | CASSLHLAKGTQYF | - | TRBJ2-5 | TRBV7-2 | -
TGCAGCGTTGAGCCCCGTAACAGGGATGGTGGCTATGGCTACACCTTC | CSVEPRNRDGGYGYTF | - | TRBJ1-2 | TRBV29-1 | -
TGTGCCAGCAGCAATGGTTTGGGGCAGGCCGTAGACACTGAAGCTTTCTTT | CASSNGLGQAVDTEAFF | - | TRBJ1-1 | TRBV21-1 | few
TGTGCCAGCAGAACCCCGGACAGCCTTAACACTGAAGCTTTCTTT | CASRTPDSLNTEAFF | - | TRBJ1-1 | TRBV6-1 | -
TGTGCCAGCAGTTTATCGAGGGTAGGGTCCTACGAGCAGTACTTC | CASSLSRVGSYEQYF | - | TRBJ2-7 | TRBV27 | few
TGTGCCAGCAGTGCGCGCCGGGACAGGGAACACGAGCAGTACTTC | CASSARRDREHEQYF | TRBD1 | TRBJ2-7 | TRBV27 | few
TGCAGTGCTAGAGGGTTGGGCAGGGTGGACCAGCCCCAGCATTTT | CSARGLGRVDQPQHF | - | TRBJ1-5 | TRBV20-1 | -
TGTGCCAGCAGCCCTACCGGGACACCCTCCTACGAGCAGTACTTC | CASSPTGTPSYEQYF | - | TRBJ2-7 | TRBV9 | many
TGTGCCAGCAGCCAAGATAGGCTAGCCTCCGTCGGGTACTTC | CASSQDRLASVGYF | - | TRBJ2-4 | TRBV4-2 | few
TGTGCCACGGGGACAGGAGGGAACAATGAGCAGTTCTTC | CATGTGGNNEQFF | TRBD1 | TRBJ2-1 | TRBV12-3/TRBV12-4 | many
TGTGCCAGCAGTTACCAGAGGGACAGGGCTACAGATACGCAGTATTTT | CASSYQRDRATDTQYF | TRBD1 | TRBJ2-3 | TRBV6-2/TRBV6-3 | -
TGTGCCAGCAGCCAAGATGGCCTAGCGGGAGGCTCCTACAATGAGCAGTACTTC | CASSQDGLAGGSYNEQYF | TRBD2 | TRBJ2-7 | TRBV4-2 | -
TGTGCCAGCAGCTTAGTTTGGGGACAGGCAGGGGATACGCAGTATTTT | CASSLVWGQAGDTQYF | TRBD1 | TRBJ2-3 | TRBV13 | few
TGTGCCAGTGCGACCAAAGGCTATGGCTACACCTTC | CASATKGYGYTF | - | TRBJ1-2 | TRBV12-3/TRBV12-4 | many
TGTGCCTGGAGTGGCGGGGGAGGAACAGATACGCAGTATTTT | CAWSGGGGTDTQYF | TRBD2 | TRBJ2-3 | TRBV30 | -
TGTGCCAGCAGCCGTACACAGGGTTCACCCCTCCACTTT | CASSRTQGSPLHF | - | TRBJ1-6 | TRBV28 | once
TGTGCCAGCAGCCAGGGCTCCCACCGGGACTTGGCCTACGAGCAGTACTTC | CASSQGSHRDLAYEQYF | - | TRBJ2-7 | TRBV4-2 | -
TGTGCCAGCAGCCGACTAGGGACTTCCAATGAGCAGTTCTTC | CASSRLGTSNEQFF | - | TRBJ2-1 | TRBV11-3 | -
TGCGCCAGCAGTGAGTCGAAGGGGGGATTCACCTACGAGCAGTACTTC | CASSESKGGFTYEQYF | - | TRBJ2-7 | TRBV10-1 | -
TGCAGCGGGCGACAGGGTCCGGAGACCCAGTACTTC | CSGRQGPETQYF | TRBD1 | TRBJ2-5 | TRBV29-1 | few
TGTGCCAGCTCACCACCGAACAGTTTCGAGCAGTACTTC | CASSPPNSFEQYF | - | TRBJ2-7 | TRBV18 | -
TGCAGTGCTAGAGATCTCGGCGCTGAAGCTTTCTTT | CSARDLGAEAFF | - | TRBJ1-1 | TRBV20-1 | few
TGTGCCAGCAGTGAAGCGAGACTAGCGGGGTACGAGCAGTACTTC | CASSEARLAGYEQYF | TRBD2 | TRBJ2-7 | TRBV2 | -
TGTGCCAGCAACCCTCAACGTATGGGGACCCAGTACTTC | CASNPQRMGTQYF | - | TRBJ2-5 | TRBV28 | few
TGCAGTGCTAGTCGGCAGGGGGCCGAGCAGTACTTC | CSASRQGAEQYF | TRBD1 | TRBJ2-7 | TRBV20-1 | -
TGCAGTGCAACGACTAGCGGGATGAACAATGAGCAGTACTTC | CSATTSGMNNEQYF | TRBD2 | TRBJ2-7 | TRBV20-1 | few
TGTGCCAGCAGGGAAGCTTTCTTT | CASREAFF | - | TRBJ1-1 | TRBV27 | few
TGTGCCAGCAGCCGGGGAGCGAACACCGGGGAGCTGTTTTTT | CASSRGANTGELFF | - | TRBJ2-2 | TRBV6-5 | -
TGTGCCAGCAGCGGGACAGAGTTTAGCAATCAGCCCCAGCATTTT | CASSGTEFSNQPQHF | TRBD1 | TRBJ1-5 | TRBV6-1 | -
TGTGCCAGCAGTTTCTCCAGGGTGACGAACGAGCAGTACTTC | CASSFSRVTNEQYF | - | TRBJ2-7 | TRBV12-3/TRBV12-4 | once
TGTGCCAGCAGCTTAGATACCCCCAGTTGGACCTACACCTTC | CASSLDTPSWTYTF | - | TRBJ1-2 | TRBV11-2 | many
TGCAGTGCAGCTAGCGTGCGGTACAATGAGCAGTTCTTC | CSAASVRYNEQFF | - | TRBJ2-1 | TRBV20-1 | few
TGTGCCAGCAGCCAATTTGAGGGGAATGAGCAGTTCTTC | CASSQFEGNEQFF | - | TRBJ2-1 | TRBV11-3 | -
TGCAGTGCTAGAGATACCCTACTAGCGGGGTACAATGAGCAGTTCTTC | CSARDTLLAGYNEQFF | TRBD2 | TRBJ2-1 | TRBV20-1 | many
TGCAGTGCCCCCCGGACCCGCTCCTACAATGAGCAGTTCTTC | CSAPRTRSYNEQFF | - | TRBJ2-1 | TRBV20-1 | few
TGTGCCAGCAGCTTAGTGGCGGGAGAGCCAAATACGCAGTATTTT | CASSLVAGEPNTQYF | TRBD2 | TRBJ2-3 | TRBV7-2 | few
TGCAGTGCTAGACTAGCGGGAGCCGAGCAGTACTTC | CSARLAGAEQYF | TRBD2 | TRBJ2-7 | TRBV20-1 | -
TGTGCCAGCAGCCCTAGACTGCTTCGGGCCGAGCAGTACTTC | CASSPRLLRAEQYF | - | TRBJ2-7 | TRBV11-2 | -
TGTGCCAGCAGCCAGGGGGCATCGAACACTGAAGCTTTCTTT | CASSQGASNTEAFF | TRBD1 | TRBJ1-1 | TRBV7-9 | few
TGCGCCAGCAGCTTGGTGGGGGGTAATGAAAAACTGTTTTTT | CASSLVGGNEKLFF | - | TRBJ1-4 | TRBV5-1 | -
TGTGCCAGCAGTTTGGTAGCCCGGATCGAGACCCAGTACTTC | CASSLVARIETQYF | - | TRBJ2-5 | TRBV28 | -
TGTGCCAGCAGTTTAAGGGCGAGGCTCCCCAATGAGCAGTTCTTC | CASSLRARLPNEQFF | - | TRBJ2-1 | TRBV12-3/TRBV12-4 | many
TGTGCCAGTAGTATCGACATCGGAAACTATCAGCCCCAGCATTTT | CASSIDIGNYQPQHF | - | TRBJ1-5 | TRBV19 | -
TGTGTCAGCAGTTTTATCTTAGGGGACTGGACGAGCCCTACCTACGAGCAGTACTTC | CVSSFILGDWTSPTYEQYF | - | TRBJ2-7 | TRBV28 | -
TGTGCCAGCAGCGCGCTAGCGGGGGGAAGGGATACGCAGTATTTT | CASSALAGGRDTQYF | TRBD2 | TRBJ2-3 | TRBV9 | -
TGCAGTCCTACGGGGCGTTTGGGACTAGCGGGAGGCGAGCAGTACTTC | CSPTGRLGLAGGEQYF | TRBD2 | TRBJ2-7 | TRBV20-1 | few